The entry below gives a single TCR beta chain sequence along with its context. The PCR contained 60 Vbeta and 13 Jbeta primers. Here immunoSEQ multiplex PCR was the method, and the copy in TCRdb shows in-frame clones only, minus some. In the table there are roughly 160,000 clones, roughly 80% of which are singletons. The sample comes from a study of cytomegalovirus exposure and HLA in healthy donors. Study context: Assignment to the Caucasian-associated ancestry cluster applied to around 82% of the approximately 360 genotyped donors.

Sequenced input: PBMCs. The source is a woman aged 45-65 years in good health and CMV-seronegative.

For the CDR3, the DNA is TGTGCCAGTAGTCCCCTTGGGGCCCCTGGCGAGCAGTACTTC. Protein sequence: CASSPLGAPGEQYF. The rearrangement joins TRBV19 to TRBJ2-7, with D possibly being TRBD1 (5 bases). CDR3 length: 14 residues. V lost 5 bases to trimming and J lost 6 bases, with 17 bases between them. CDR1 and CDR2 (germline): LNHDA, SQIVND (reference sequence).